A selection of T cell receptor beta chains follows, all from one sample in a study of T cells in Graves' hyperthyroidism and ophthalmopathy. TCRdb redid the calling of the multiplex PCR reads with MiXCR, one entry per CDR3 protein. The sample yields a few hundred thousand distinct CDR3 sequences, about a fifth seen once. Sample: blood. These receptors originate from a woman under 30 with Graves' hyperthyroidism. The CDR3 runs from the conserved cysteine through the conserved F or W. The order of the fields is clone size, J gene, D gene, V gene, CDR3 DNA, CDR3 protein. A D gene is named only where the DNA matches it firmly. Size is stated for part of the rows, as once, few or many counts, or as a class when the clone is expanded.

>-|TRBJ1-1|-|TRBV20-1
TGCAGTGCTAGTCGGGTCAGGGGGAACACTGAAGCTTTCTTT
CSASRVRGNTEAFF
>-|TRBJ2-7|TRBD2|TRBV5-1
TGCTCCAGCAGCTTGGGAGTTAGCGGGGTCCCCTACGAGCAGTACTTC
CSSSLGVSGVPYEQYF
>many|TRBJ2-2|-|TRBV6-4
TGTGCCAGCAGTCGGAGGGGGGACACCGGGGAGCTGTTTTTT
CASSRRGDTGELFF
>-|TRBJ2-6|TRBD1|TRBV4-1
TGCGCCAGCAGCCAAGATAGGGACAGACTCATCTCTGGGGCCAACGTCCTGACTTTC
CASSQDRDRLISGANVLTF
>many|TRBJ1-2|-|TRBV20-1
TGCAGTGCTAGCAGGGGCTTATATGGCTACACCTTC
CSASRGLYGYTF
>many|TRBJ1-2|-|TRBV12-3/TRBV12-4
TGTGCCAGCAGTTTTAGGGAGAGGGCATACTATGGCTACACCTTC
CASSFRERAYYGYTF
>many|TRBJ2-2|-|TRBV6-1
TGTGCCAGCAGACACACCGGGGAGCTGTTTTTT
CASRHTGELFF
>few|TRBJ2-7|-|TRBV18
TGTGCCAGCTCACTCCGGGCCCTAGGCAACGAGCAGTACTTC
CASSLRALGNEQYF
>many|TRBJ2-2|-|TRBV6-1
TGTGCCAGCAGTGAAGGACAGAGAGACACCGGGGAGCTGTTTTTT
CASSEGQRDTGELFF
>many|TRBJ1-5|-|TRBV20-1
TGCAGTGCTAGAGATGGGGCAGGGGTGCTATGGCCCCAGCATTTT
CSARDGAGVLWPQHF
>-|TRBJ1-1|-|TRBV3-1
TGTGCCAGCAGCCAATCGTTTAGGCAGATGAACACTGAAGCTTTCTTT
CASSQSFRQMNTEAFF
>many|TRBJ1-2|-|TRBV28
TGTGCCAGCAGTACCGAATATGGCTACACCTTC
CASSTEYGYTF
>many|TRBJ1-3|-|TRBV9
TGTGCCAGCGGCTGGGGCTCTGGAAACACCATATATTTT
CASGWGSGNTIYF
>many|TRBJ1-1|-|TRBV6-5
TGTGCCAGCAGTTACGGCCAGTTTCTTGCGGGTGAAGCTTTCTTT
CASSYGQFLAGEAFF
>many|TRBJ2-2|-|TRBV19
TGTGCCAGTATGGACGCGGGGGAGCTGTTTTTT
CASMDAGELFF
>many|TRBJ1-3|-|TRBV12-3/TRBV12-4
TGTGCCAGCAGTTTAGATCGGGGAAACACCATATATTTT
CASSLDRGNTIYF
>-|TRBJ2-5|TRBD2|TRBV12-5
TGTGCTAGTGACACATTACTAGCGGGTTCTCAAGAGACCCAGTACTTC
CASDTLLAGSQETQYF
>many|TRBJ1-2|-|TRBV6-5
TGTGCCAGCAGTTACTCGAGAGGGATCAACTATGGCTACACCTTC
CASSYSRGINYGYTF
>many|TRBJ2-5|TRBD1|TRBV6-5
TGTGCCAGCAGTCGACAGGGGTCTCAGACCCAGTACTTC
CASSRQGSQTQYF
>many|TRBJ1-2|TRBD1|TRBV5-5
TGTGCCAGCAGCTTGGATTGGACAGGGATATACACCTTC
CASSLDWTGIYTF
>few|TRBJ2-2|-|TRBV6-1
TGTGCCAGCAGTGAAGCGGGGGACGGTCGTGGTCTGTTTTTT
CASSEAGDGRGLFF
>-|TRBJ2-7|-|TRBV20-1
TGCAGTGCTAGAGTAGGGGGAGGAGGCCACCGCTCCTACGAGCAGTACTTC
CSARVGGGGHRSYEQYF
>many|TRBJ1-1|-|TRBV7-3
TGTGCCAGCAGCTTGGGGGGAGGGTCTGAAGCTTTCTTT
CASSLGGGSEAFF
>many|TRBJ2-2|-|TRBV10-1
TGCGCCAGCAGTAATGCGGTCACCGGGGAGCTGTTTTTT
CASSNAVTGELFF
>many|TRBJ1-1|TRBD1|TRBV20-1
TGCAGTGCTAAAAGGGGACAGGGGAACACTGAAGCTTTCTTT
CSAKRGQGNTEAFF
>many|TRBJ2-5|TRBD2|TRBV4-2
TGTGCCAGCAGCCAAGCCCTAACTAGCGGGGGGTTCCAAGAGACCCAGTACTTC
CASSQALTSGGFQETQYF
>-|TRBJ1-1|-|TRBV5-6
TGTGCCAGCAGCTTGCGGGGTATAAAGGGAGACACTGAAGCTTTCTTT
CASSLRGIKGDTEAFF
>many|TRBJ2-2|-|TRBV27
TGTGCCAGTGGCGTGGTGTACACCGGGGAGCTGTTTTTT
CASGVVYTGELFF
>-|TRBJ2-7|TRBD1|TRBV4-1
TGCGCCAGCAGCCAAGATAGTTTCGGGCAGGGGGACGAGCAGTACTTC
CASSQDSFGQGDEQYF
>many|TRBJ2-7|-|TRBV20-1
TGCAGTGCTAGATCAGGGCACAGCTCCTACGAGCAGTACTTC
CSARSGHSSYEQYF
>many|TRBJ1-2|-|TRBV9
TGTGCCAGCAGCGTAGGAGGGTTCGGGGGATCTGATGGCTACACCTTC
CASSVGGFGGSDGYTF
>many|TRBJ1-1|-|TRBV4-1
TGCGCCAGCAGGAAAGAGAACACTGAAGCTTTCTTT
CASRKENTEAFF
>many|TRBJ2-7|-|TRBV7-9
TGTGCCAGCAGCTTAGTTAGTTGGGAGCAGTACTTC
CASSLVSWEQYF
>many|TRBJ2-7|-|TRBV20-1
TGCAGTGCTAGAGAAATCAGGCGGCCCTACGAGCAGTACTTC
CSAREIRRPYEQYF
>many|TRBJ1-5|-|TRBV6-1
TGTGCCAGCAGTCGCCAGCCGGGACATAGCAATCAGCCCCAGCATTTT
CASSRQPGHSNQPQHF
>-|TRBJ1-2|-|TRBV4-2
TGTGCCAGCAGCCTCGGGGGTACCCACACCTTC
CASSLGGTHTF
>many|TRBJ2-4|-|TRBV5-1
TGCGCCTCTTTGGGGCCTTTAGCCAAAAACATTCAGTACTTC
CASLGPLAKNIQYF
>many|TRBJ1-3|-|TRBV6-1
TGTGCCACCGAGAGCTCTGGAAACACCATATATTTT
CATESSGNTIYF
>many|TRBJ1-2|TRBD1|TRBV27
TGTGCCAGCAGGCGGACAGGGGGGGCGGACTATGGCCACACCTTC
CASRRTGGADYGHTF
>-|TRBJ2-2|-|TRBV30
TGTGCCTGGAGTCTGATGGGAGTCGGGGAGCTGTTTTTT
CAWSLMGVGELFF
>-|TRBJ2-7|-|TRBV19
TGTGCCACTGAAGTGATGCGGGCGGGACGCTACGAGCAGTACTTC
CATEVMRAGRYEQYF
>many|TRBJ2-7|-|TRBV12-3/TRBV12-4
TGTGCCAGCAGTTGGACGGCTAGACTGGCCTACGAGCAGTACTTC
CASSWTARLAYEQYF
>many|TRBJ2-2|TRBD2|TRBV13
TGTGCCAGCAGGGCACTAGCGCGGAACACCGGGGAGCTGTTTTTT
CASRALARNTGELFF
>-|TRBJ1-5|TRBD1|TRBV6-1
TGTGCCAGCAGGAAGGGACAGAGCAGAAATCAGCCCCAGCATTTT
CASRKGQSRNQPQHF
>-|TRBJ1-5|-|TRBV10-2
TGCGCCAGCAGTGAGTCTGGGGAAAATCAGCCCCAGCATTTT
CASSESGENQPQHF
>many|TRBJ2-7|-|TRBV20-1
TGCAGTGCTAGTCCGCGGACCTCCTACGAGCAGTACTTC
CSASPRTSYEQYF
>few|TRBJ1-2|TRBD1|TRBV9
TGTGCCAGCAGCGTACCGGGACAGGGGGCTAACTATGGCTACACCTTC
CASSVPGQGANYGYTF
>-|TRBJ1-2|-|TRBV7-2
TGTGCCAGCAGCTTAGCAAGGGCCGGAGGCTACACCTTC
CASSLARAGGYTF
>many|TRBJ2-2|-|TRBV27
TGTGCCAGCAGTTTGAGCGCCCGAAACACCGGGGAGCTGTTTTTT
CASSLSARNTGELFF
>many|TRBJ2-5|-|TRBV6-5
TGTGCCAGCAGTTACTCGATCCTGTTGTACCAAGAGACCCAGTACTTC
CASSYSILLYQETQYF
>many|TRBJ2-2|-|TRBV6-5
TGTGCCAGCAGTTACAGCCAGCCCGGGGAGCTGTTTTTT
CASSYSQPGELFF
>-|TRBJ1-1|-|TRBV6-1
TGTGCCAGCAGTACGAGTGAGGCCGGCCGGAGGGAAGCTTTCTTT
CASSTSEAGRREAFF
>many|TRBJ2-7|-|TRBV20-1
TGCAGTGCCCCCTTGCTTGATCTTCCGGGGGACGAGCAGTACTTC
CSAPLLDLPGDEQYF